The entry that follows covers one TCR beta chain sequence. The antigen is unknown. The data derive from a study of T cell responses to AZD1222 COVID-19 vaccine. About the study: Analyses pooled second doses at about 4 or about 12 weeks. Study-level points and caveats: In all cases, repertoires were sampled only after the peak T cell response. After two AZD1222 doses, spike-specific TCR breadth and depth rose versus day 0. Across the whole spike, CD4 TCRs peaked at regions 160-218 and 743-854.

The repertoire was sequenced with immunoSEQ multiplex PCR; TCRdb's copy has only in-frame clones and lacks some. The table has roughly 91,000 clones, 70% to 90% seen once; the top ten hold about 2.9%. The V gene lost 2 bases and the J gene lost 10 bases, with 12 bases spanning the gap. Germline V gives CDR1 SGHTA, CDR2 FQGNSA. This CDR3 is built from 13 residues. The chain is built from TRBV7-2 and TRBJ2-1; either TRBD1 or TRBD2 may fit D (6 bases each). Source: peripheral blood, taken on day 0 of AZD1222 vaccination. The sequence was obtained from an adult in good health. The CDR3 here is CASSLNRAGEQFF. The DNA for the CDR3 is TGTGCCAGCAGCTTAAACAGGGCGGGGGAGCAGTTCTTC.